This passage covers 5 T cell receptor beta chains from one sample sequenced in a study of OX40 agonist ivuxolimab in advanced cancers. The table came from immunoSEQ multiplex PCR; TCRdb's copy has only in-frame clones and leaves some out. There are 50,000 to 70,000 clones in the sample; approximately 88% occur only once, and around 0.76% lies in the top ten. The material sequenced was CD4+ or CD8+ T cells sorted from blood, taken in a trial of the OX40 agonist ivuxolimab. The source is an adult with an advanced solid tumor such as melanoma, head and neck, liver or kidney cancer.

CDR3 sequence: CASSSWGQTNYTF. CDR3 nucleotides: TGTGCCAGCAGCTCCTGGGGACAGACGAACTACACCTTC. The chain uses TRBV7-9 and TRBJ1-2; 7 bases agree with TRBD1. The ends lost 4 bases at V and 10 bases at J; junction bases unmatched: 9. This CDR3 has 13 amino acids. Per germline, CDR1 SEHNR and CDR2 FQNEAQ (reference sequence).

The J gene is TRBJ1-1, the V gene TRBV21-1. TRBV21-1 is recorded as a pseudogene. This CDR3 has 14 residues. CDR3 in amino acids: CASSNLRDRLEAFF. DNA of the CDR3: TGTGCCAGCAGCAACTTACGGGACCGTCTTGAAGCTTTCTTT.

This chain joins TRBV7-2 and TRBJ2-3; D call uncertain. Germline assignment: CDR1 SGHTA and CDR2 FQGNSA. The V end was cut by 2 bases, the J end by 4 bases, with 10 bases between. The CDR3 totals 14 residues. The CDR3 spells CASSLSPQPDTQYF. CDR3 sequence (DNA): TGTGCCAGCAGCTTATCCCCGCAACCAGATACGCAGTATTTT.

The chain joins TRBV5-1 to TRBJ2-7; D gene uncertain. The CDR3 is made up of 15 amino acids. Trimming shortened V by 4 bases and J by 2 bases, and 16 bases separated the two germline ends. Germline CDR1 reads SGHRS; CDR2 reads YFSETQ. Here the CDR3 reads CASSQEFDGTYEQYF. The CDR3 DNA is TGCGCCAGCAGCCAAGAATTCGACGGAACCTACGAGCAGTACTTC. The variable domain in full, with the rest retrieved from reference TRBV5-1 and TRBJ2-7, is KAGVTQTPRYLIKTRGQQVTLSCSPISGHRSVSWYQQTPGQGLQFLFEYFSETQRNKGNFPGRFSGRQFSNSRSEMNVSTLELGDSALYLCASSQEFDGTYEQYFGPGTRLTVT.

V and J are TRBV14 and TRBJ1-1, with D hard to call. Per the germline V gene, CDR1 is SGHDN and CDR2 is FVKESK. V was pared by 3 bases and J by 1 base, with 3 bases between. The CDR3 length is 12 residues. DNA of the CDR3: TGTGCCAGCAGCCAGGGGAACACTGAAGCTTTCTTT. Its protein is CASSQGNTEAFF.